This T cell receptor (beta chain) was sequenced for a study of blood T cell repertoires in COVID-19. Overall study context: Samples representing acute and convalescent COVID-19 were sourced from the United States, Italy and Spain.

Germline lookup yields CDR1 LNHDA and CDR2 SQIVND (reference sequence). The CDR3 has 14 amino acids. With 1 base removed from V and 8 bases from J, the gap between germline ends came to 11 bases. Original analysis: Researchers report that nucleated cell counts were estimated from reference gene primer amplification. Sequencing was performed with immunoSEQ multiplex PCR; in TCRdb, only in-frame clones are kept and a portion is missing. V, J and clone size are taken as reported in that table, and D and trimming were inferred from the DNA itself. The table lists some 250,000 clones, 70% to 85% of them singletons.

What was sequenced was peripheral blood. The rearrangement joins TRBV19 to TRBJ1-4; maybe TRBD1 (5 bases). This receptor was obtained from a woman older than 75 with acute or convalescent COVID-19. This chain's CDR3 is CASSIGTMQEKLFF. Written as DNA, the CDR3 is TGTGCCAGTAGTATAGGGACAATGCAAGAAAAACTGTTTTTT.